This T cell receptor beta chain was sequenced in a study of T cell responses to AZD1222 COVID-19 vaccine. TCRdb's copy holds only in-frame clones and misses some; the assay was immunoSEQ multiplex PCR. This sample has approximately 100,000 clones, with 88% found just once. The CDR3 totals 15 residues. The germline gives CDR1 MNHNS, CDR2 SASEGT. Between the trimmed V and J ends, which lost 1 base and 4 bases, there was a span of 14 bases. The receptor comes from an adult in good health. The gene calls are TRBV6-1 and TRBJ2-7; D tentatively fits TRBD1 or TRBD2 (6 bases each). Sample: peripheral blood, taken on day 0 of MenACWY control vaccination. CDR3 nucleotide sequence: TGTGCCAGCAGTGAAGAGGGGGGTCTTTGGTACGAGCAGTACTTC. Its protein is CASSEEGGLWYEQYF.